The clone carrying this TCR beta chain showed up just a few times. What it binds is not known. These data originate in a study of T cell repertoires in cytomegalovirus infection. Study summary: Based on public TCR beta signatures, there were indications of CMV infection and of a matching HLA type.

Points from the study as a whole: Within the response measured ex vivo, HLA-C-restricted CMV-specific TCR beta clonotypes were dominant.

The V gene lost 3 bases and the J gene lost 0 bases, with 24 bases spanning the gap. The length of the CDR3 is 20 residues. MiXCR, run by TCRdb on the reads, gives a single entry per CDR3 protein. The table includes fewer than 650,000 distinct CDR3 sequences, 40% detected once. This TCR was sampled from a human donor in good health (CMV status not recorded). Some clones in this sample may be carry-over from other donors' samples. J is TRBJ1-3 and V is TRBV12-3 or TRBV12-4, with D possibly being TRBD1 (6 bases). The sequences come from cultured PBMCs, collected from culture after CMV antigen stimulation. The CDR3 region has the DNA TGTGCCAGCAGTTTCCGATCCCCAGGGGCGCCCCTGCCCTCTGGAAACACCATATATTTT. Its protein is CASSFRSPGAPLPSGNTIYF.